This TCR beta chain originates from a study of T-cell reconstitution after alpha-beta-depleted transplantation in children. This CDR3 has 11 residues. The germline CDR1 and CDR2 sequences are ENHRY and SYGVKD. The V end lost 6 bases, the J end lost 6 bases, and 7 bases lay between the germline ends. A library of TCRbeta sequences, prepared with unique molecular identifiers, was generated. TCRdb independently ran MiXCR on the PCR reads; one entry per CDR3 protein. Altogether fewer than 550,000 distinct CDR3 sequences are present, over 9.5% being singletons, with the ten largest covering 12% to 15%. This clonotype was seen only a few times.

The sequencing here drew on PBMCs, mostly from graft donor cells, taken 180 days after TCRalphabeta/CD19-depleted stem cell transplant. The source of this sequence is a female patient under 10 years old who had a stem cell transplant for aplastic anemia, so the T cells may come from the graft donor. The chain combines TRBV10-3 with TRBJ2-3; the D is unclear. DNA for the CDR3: TGTGCCATCAGCCGGCGCGATACGCAGTATTTT. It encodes CAISRRDTQYF.